This TCR beta chain was sequenced in a study of shared clonotypes between healthy human individuals. Study background: The study enrolled two women and a few men aged 18 to 49.

This CDR3 has 15 residues. V was trimmed by 1 base and J by 5 bases, leaving 15 bases between them. Germline V gives CDR1 SGHRS, CDR2 YFSETQ. This clone has just one count. As yet, its antigen is unknown. The protocol was immunoSEQ multiplex PCR, while the TCRdb copy is restricted to in-frame clones and leaves out a portion. The table has about 2.3 million clones, around 90% seen once. Notes on the study in general: Sampling included only blood; tissue repertoires likely differ.

Donors, without exception, were Caucasian adults residing in Nashville, Tennessee. Partitioning of CD4+ cells yielded a CD45RA+ naive subset and a CD45RA-negative memory subset. The sequenced sample was naive CD4+ T cells from PBMCs. Subset meaning: CD45RA+ positively selected. The receptor was isolated from a man between 18 and 29 years old in good health. Some clones in this sample may be carry-over from other donors' samples. The chain couples TRBV5-1 to TRBJ1-1; perhaps TRBD1 as D (6 bases). The CDR3 loop reads CASSLSGVRGTEAFF. CDR3 nucleotide sequence: TGCGCCAGCAGCTTGTCAGGGGTTCGGGGGACTGAAGCTTTCTTT.